This is a list of T cell receptor beta chains from one sample in a study of identical twins. TCRdb fed the 5' RACE reads into MiXCR, producing one record per CDR3 protein. The table lists 250,000 to 300,000 distinct CDR3 sequences, just under 9.5% of them singletons. These data were likewise used in another study, on yellow fever vaccine responses in identical twins.

Sequenced sample: CD8+ T cells sorted from blood. The receptors stem from a woman under 30 in good health. CDR3s include the opening cysteine and the closing phenylalanine or tryptophan. The D gene is left open where the match is weak. Only some rows state a clone size, as once, few, many or a class for expanded clones.

NA	TRBV7-9	TRBJ2-7	many	TGTGCCAGCAGCTTCAACTACGAGCAGTACTTC	CASSFNYEQYF
NA	TRBV4-1	TRBJ1-1	NA	TGCGCCAGCAGCCAAGAGATACAGTACACTGAAGCTTTCTTT	CASSQEIQYTEAFF
TRBD2	TRBV20-1	TRBJ2-7	NA	TGCAGTGCCTCTAGGCTAGCGGGATACGAGCAGTACTTC	CSASRLAGYEQYF
NA	TRBV6-2/TRBV6-3	TRBJ2-3	few	TGTGCCAGCAGTTACTCGAGGATCGAGGGGCACAATACGGATACGCAGTATTTT	CASSYSRIEGHNTDTQYF
TRBD2	TRBV27	TRBJ2-7	NA	TGTGCCAGCAGTTTATCCCCAGGGAGGGCCTGGTACGAGCAGTACTTC	CASSLSPGRAWYEQYF
TRBD2	TRBV25-1	TRBJ2-1	many	TGTGCCAGCAGTGGGTCCGGGACTATTTACAATGAGCAGTTCTTC	CASSGSGTIYNEQFF
NA	TRBV6-1	TRBJ2-2	few	TGTGCCAGCAGTCCCATGTTGAACACCGGGGAGCTGTTTTTT	CASSPMLNTGELFF
TRBD1	TRBV4-2	TRBJ1-4	few	TGTGCCAGCAACTCCCGACAGGGGGCATCTACTAATGAAAAACTGTTTTTT	CASNSRQGASTNEKLFF
NA	TRBV15	TRBJ2-5	many	TGTGCCACCAGCAGAGATCGTACTCAAGAGACCCAGTACTTC	CATSRDRTQETQYF
NA	TRBV10-3	TRBJ2-5	many	TGTGCCATCAGTGAGTCAGGGACCCAGTACTTC	CAISESGTQYF
TRBD1	TRBV4-3	TRBJ2-7	many	TGCGCCAGCAGCACCTCATACAGGGGCTCCTACGAGCAGTACTTC	CASSTSYRGSYEQYF
TRBD1	TRBV11-2	TRBJ2-4	many	TGTGCCAGCAGCTTGCCCCGGGACAGGGCAGAGTGGGACATTCAGTACTTC	CASSLPRDRAEWDIQYF
TRBD1	TRBV12-3/TRBV12-4	TRBJ2-1	few	TGTGCCAGCAGTTTGGTAGGGGGCTGGGATGAGCAGTTCTTC	CASSLVGGWDEQFF
TRBD2	TRBV10-3	TRBJ2-7	NA	TGTGCCATCAGTGAGGGGCACAGCGGGAGGAGCTCCTACGAGCAGTACTTC	CAISEGHSGRSSYEQYF
NA	TRBV7-9	TRBJ2-1	NA	TGTGCCAGCAGCTTAGTTTCTGCACAGTCGGACAATGAGCAGTTCTTC	CASSLVSAQSDNEQFF
NA	TRBV28	TRBJ2-2	few	TGTGCCAGCAGTTTGAGAGCCTGGCGGCCCTCGAACACCGGGGAGCTGTTTTTT	CASSLRAWRPSNTGELFF
NA	TRBV20-1	TRBJ2-1	NA	TGCAGTGCTTCCGGGGAGTCTGGCTACAATGAGCAGTTCTTC	CSASGESGYNEQFF
TRBD2	TRBV4-1	TRBJ2-5	many	TGCGCCAGCAGCCAAGTTGGACTAGCGGGAGGCGAGACCCAGTACTTC	CASSQVGLAGGETQYF
NA	TRBV21-1	TRBJ2-7	many	TGTGCCAGCAGCAAGGAAGGTCGCTTTGCCAACGAGCAGTACTTC	CASSKEGRFANEQYF
NA	TRBV2	TRBJ2-7	few	TGTGCCAGCAGTCCGGAGGAAGAGCAGTACTTC	CASSPEEEQYF
NA	TRBV3-1	TRBJ2-3	NA	TGTGCCAGCAGCCCCACCCGGGACTCACCCCCAACAGATACGCAGTATTTT	CASSPTRDSPPTDTQYF
NA	TRBV6-6	TRBJ1-1	many	TGTGCCAGCAGTAAGGGACGGATACAAGCTTTCTTT	CASSKGRIQAFF
TRBD2	TRBV4-1	TRBJ2-2	few	TGCGCCAGCAGCCAAGCGACTAGCGGGGCGAACACCGGGGAGCTGTTTTTT	CASSQATSGANTGELFF
NA	TRBV7-9	TRBJ2-5	NA	TGTGCCAGCAGCTCCACAGGAGAAGAAGAGACCCAGTACTTC	CASSSTGEEETQYF
NA	TRBV10-3	TRBJ1-2	many	TGTGCCATCAGTGAGGCGATACAGGGTTCTAACTATGGCTACACCTTC	CAISEAIQGSNYGYTF
NA	TRBV27	TRBJ1-1	many	TGTGCCAGCAGTTTATGGGAGGGGACTGAAGCTTTCTTT	CASSLWEGTEAFF
NA	TRBV29-1	TRBJ1-1	once	TGCAGCGTTGTCCTGGAGGTAGGCACTGAAGCTTTCTTT	CSVVLEVGTEAFF
NA	TRBV4-1	TRBJ2-3	few	TGCGCCAGCAGCCAAGTGGGGAGACTAGAAATCACAGATACGCAGTATTTT	CASSQVGRLEITDTQYF
TRBD1	TRBV5-1	TRBJ2-3	few	TGCGCCAGCAGGGAAACGACAGGGAACACAGATACGCAGTATTTT	CASRETTGNTDTQYF
TRBD2	TRBV7-9	TRBJ2-7	many	TGTGCCAGCAGCTCCCTAGCGGGAGGAAGCTCCTACGAGCAGTACTTC	CASSSLAGGSSYEQYF
TRBD2	TRBV4-3	TRBJ2-3	NA	TGCGCCAGCAGCCAAGATCTACAGACTAGCGGCACAGATACGCAGTATTTT	CASSQDLQTSGTDTQYF
NA	TRBV29-1	TRBJ2-3	few	TGCAGCGTTGAAATGTCTCAGGGTGAGAGGGGTACGCAGTATTTT	CSVEMSQGERGTQYF
TRBD1	TRBV5-1	TRBJ2-7	few	TGCGCCAGCAGCTTGGAGGGACAGGGGAGCTCCTACGAGCAGTACTTC	CASSLEGQGSSYEQYF
NA	TRBV24-1	TRBJ2-2	few	TGTGCCACCAGTGATTCCGGGACAACCGACCCTGCGAGCACCGGGGAGCTGTTTTTT	CATSDSGTTDPASTGELFF
NA	TRBV29-1	TRBJ2-1	few	TGCAGCGCCTTGGCTAGCGACTACAATGAGCAGTTCTTC	CSALASDYNEQFF